A single sample is the source of the 27 T cell receptor beta chains below, sequenced in a study of post-analysis software for immune sequencing data. Study findings and constraints: About five TRBV segments were more frequent in patients than controls; TRBV5-6, TRBV5-1 and TRBV20-1 belonged to this group.

Libraries were made from TCR beta cDNA, and they carried unique molecular identifiers. TCRdb ran MiXCR on the PCR reads and lists one entry per CDR3 protein. The repertoire consists of 500,000 to 600,000 distinct CDR3 sequences, with 44% occurring once and the leading ten covering around 1.7%. Antigens for these TCRs are unknown. The sequenced sample consisted of blood. All receptors come from a girl aged 10-17 years with multiple sclerosis.

The chain is built from TRBV12-3 or TRBV12-4 and TRBJ2-3; the match to TRBD2 covers 8 bases. V was clipped by 6 bases and J by 10 bases; unmatched bases: 15. The CDR3 covers 15 residues. The CDR3 spells CASRWGLVGSEAQYF. The CDR3 bases are TGTGCCAGCAGGTGGGGACTAGTGGGATCAGAGGCGCAGTATTTT.

This clonotype occurred a few times. The rearrangement joins TRBV12-3 or TRBV12-4 to TRBJ2-7; 14 positions agree with TRBD2. This CDR3 region has 18 residues. V was clipped by 5 bases and J by 4 bases; unmatched bases: 13. CDR3 protein: CASSPQIYGTSGSYEQYF. The CDR3 DNA follows: TGTGCCAGCAGTCCCCAAATCTACGGGACTAGCGGGAGTTACGAGCAGTACTTC.

The chain is built from TRBV10-3 and TRBJ2-5; TRBD1 matches at 10 bases. Germline values: CDR1 ENHRY, CDR2 SYGVKD. With 3 bases clipped from V and 4 bases from J, the junction kept 8 bases outside the gene matches. CDR3 size: 16 residues. This chain's CDR3 is CAISDVDRGFRETQYF. CDR3 nucleotides: TGTGCCATCAGTGATGTGGACAGGGGGTTTCGAGAGACCCAGTACTTC.

The sample holds a few counts of this clonotype. The chain has TRBV5-6 and TRBJ2-1, with a tentative D call TRBD2 (6 bases). The V and J ends lost 6 bases and 4 bases respectively, with 17 bases between them. CDR1 is SGHDT, CDR2 YYEEEE, per germline. The CDR3 is 15 residues long. The CDR3 reads CASKRRGTVYNEQFF. CDR3 coding DNA: TGTGCCAGCAAACGGCGCGGGACGGTATACAATGAGCAGTTCTTC.

The rearrangement uses TRBV11-2 and TRBJ2-5, with 9 bases aligning to TRBD2. The better agreement between TRBJ2-7 and the DNA end casts doubt on the J call. The CDR3 extends over 14 amino acids. Germline loops: CDR1 SGHAT, CDR2 FQNNGV. The CDR3 nucleotides read TGTGCCAGCAGCGGTAGCGGGAGTTTTAGCGAGCAGTACTTC. It translates to CASSGSGSFSEQYF.

V and J are TRBV7-9 and TRBJ1-4; 8 nucleotides line up with TRBD1. The germline gives CDR1 SEHNR, CDR2 FQNEAQ (reference sequence). The CDR3 consists of 15 residues. Trimming cost V 5 bases and J 8 bases; bases outside gene matches: 10. CDR3 protein: CASSLRTGWDEKLFF. CDR3 in DNA: TGTGCCAGCAGCCTCCGGACAGGGTGGGACGAAAAACTGTTTTTT. Complete variable domain (other parts from reference TRBV7-9 and TRBJ1-4): DTGVSQNPRHKITKRGQNVTFRCDPISEHNRLYWYRQTLGQGPEFLTYFQNEAQLEKSRLLSDRFSAERPKGSFSTLEIQRTEQGDSAMYLCASSLRTGWDEKLFFGSGTQLSVL.

This chain joins TRBV4-1 and TRBJ2-3; 7 bases line up with TRBD2. This CDR3 has 17 residues. CDR1 is MGHRA, CDR2 YSYEKL, per germline. V gave up 0 bases and J gave up 0 bases; unmatched junction bases: 6. As DNA, the CDR3 is TGCGCCAGCAGCCAAGATGAAGTTAGCGGGAGCACAGATACGCAGTATTTT. It translates to CASSQDEVSGSTDTQYF.

The chain couples TRBV12-3 or TRBV12-4 to TRBJ1-1, with a possible D match to TRBD1 (6 bases). The CDR3 is 12 residues long. V shed 3 bases and J shed 8 bases, with 10 bases lying between them. The CDR3 bases are TGTGCCAGCAGTTTTAGGACAGAAGAAGCTTTCTTT. This gives the protein CASSFRTEEAFF.

V is TRBV5-1 and J is TRBJ2-6; 12 nucleotides align to TRBD2. V was clipped by 3 bases and J by 0 bases; unmatched bases: 4. The CDR3 has 18 residues. Germline-derived CDR1 and CDR2 are SGHRS and YFSETQ. CDR3 nucleotide sequence: TGCGCCAGCAGCTCCCTAGCGGGAGGGGTCTCTGGGGCCAACGTCCTGACTTTC. Translating it yields CASSSLAGGVSGANVLTF.

This rearrangement joins TRBV10-3 to TRBJ2-5; 9 nucleotides align to TRBD1. The CDR3 totals 17 residues. Germline V gene lookup returns CDR1 ENHRY and CDR2 SYGVKD. The junction had 9 bases not matched to a gene; V was cut back by 2 bases and J by 2 bases. The CDR3 here is CAISENRGPGNQETQYF. The CDR3 DNA sequence: TGTGCCATCAGTGAGAACAGGGGGCCAGGAAATCAAGAGACCCAGTACTTC.

In this sample, this clonotype turned up a few times. This sequence joins TRBV20-1 and TRBJ2-3; the D gene is possibly TRBD2 (5 bases). The V gene's germline CDR1 is DFQATT and CDR2 SNEGSKA (reference sequence). Trimming removed 1 base at V and 1 base at J, with 12 bases between. This CDR3 is built from 15 residues. The CDR3 spells CSARGTSRGTDTQYF. CDR3 sequence (DNA): TGCAGTGCTAGAGGGACTTCTCGAGGCACAGATACGCAGTATTTT.

The genes are TRBV12-3 or TRBV12-4 and TRBJ2-7; 8 bases match TRBD2. The CDR3 length is 15 residues. The trim removed 3 bases at V and 6 bases at J, leaving 10 bases unmatched. CDR3 DNA sequence: TGTGCCAGCAGTTTCTCTCACCTAGCGGGCTCCGAGCAGTACTTC. Its protein is CASSFSHLAGSEQYF.

This clonotype has only a few counts. This chain links TRBV11-3 with TRBJ2-1; 11 bases line up with TRBD1. CDR1 is SGHNT, CDR2 YENEEA, per germline. Unmatched junction bases numbered 6, after V lost 5 bases and J lost 0 bases. CDR3 size: 17 residues. In DNA, the CDR3 is TGTGCCAGCAGCACAGGGACAGGGGGAAGCTCCTACAATGAGCAGTTCTTC. Amino acid sequence: CASSTGTGGSSYNEQFF.

There are a few counts of this clonotype. This rearrangement joins TRBV7-9 to TRBJ1-2; TRBD1 is a possible D gene (6 bases). Trimming removed 5 bases from V and 8 bases from J, with 12 bases in between. The germline CDR1 and CDR2 sequences are SEHNR and FQNEAQ (reference sequence). This CDR3 has 12 residues. The CDR3 reads CASSPYREGYTF. The CDR3 DNA is TGTGCCAGCAGCCCGTACAGGGAAGGCTACACCTTC.

The chain couples TRBV12-3 or TRBV12-4 to TRBJ1-2; D is undetermined. The ends were cut back, 5 bases at V and 3 bases at J, with 7 bases in the middle. This CDR3 contains 12 residues. CDR3 in amino acids: CASSPPHYGYTF. The CDR3 DNA reads as TGTGCCAGCAGTCCCCCGCACTATGGCTACACCTTC.

This chain connects TRBV12-3 or TRBV12-4 to TRBJ1-1, with D unclear. The length of the CDR3 is 13 residues. Trimming removed 2 bases at V and 3 bases at J, with 7 bases between. The CDR3 DNA reads TGTGCCAGCAGTTTACGAGGCGACACTGAAGCTTTCTTT. Protein: CASSLRGDTEAFF.

About this clonotype itself: Its ends do not fully match the called genes, so a read error is possible. This rearrangement joins TRBV12-3 or TRBV12-4 to TRBJ2-3; tentative D call: TRBD2 (6 bases). The CDR3 runs to 13 residues. Written as DNA, the CDR3 is TGTGCCAGCATTGCGGGATCAACAGATACGCGGTATTTT. Translated: CASIAGSTDTRYF.

The chain joins TRBV7-9 to TRBJ1-2; 8 nucleotides align to TRBD1. Germline CDR1 is SEHNR and CDR2 is FQNEAQ (reference sequence). The CDR3 is 14 amino acids. Trimming removed 2 bases from V and 6 bases from J; junction bases left unmatched: 5. The CDR3 reads CASSLSGQANGYTF. Here the CDR3 DNA reads TGTGCCAGCAGCTTATCGGGACAGGCAAATGGCTACACCTTC.

This clonotype was counted between two and nine times. This rearrangement joins TRBV6-5 to TRBJ2-1; 9 bases align to TRBD1. Unmatched junction bases numbered 15, after V lost 3 bases and J lost 12 bases. The CDR3 is 16 amino acids. Per the germline V gene, CDR1 is MNHEY and CDR2 is SVGAGI. Here the CDR3 DNA reads TGTGCCAGCAGTTATGGTGCCGGGACAGGGATTGGGGGGCAGTTCTTC. Amino acids: CASSYGAGTGIGGQFF.

The CDR3 sequence is CSAAAGGSYNEQFF. CDR3 nucleotides: TGCAGTGCAGCCGCGGGAGGATCCTACAATGAGCAGTTCTTC. This sequence joins TRBV20-1 and TRBJ2-1, with 8 bases that match TRBD2. V lost 6 bases and J lost 1; bases outside the gene matches: 5. The length of the CDR3 is 14 residues. Germline V gives CDR1 DFQATT, CDR2 SNEGSKA (reference sequence).

This clonotype was observed a handful of times. The chain couples TRBV12-3 or TRBV12-4 to TRBJ2-1; TRBD1 agrees at 8 bases. The CDR3 extends over 14 amino acids. The V segment lost 7 bases and the J segment 6 bases; nucleotides outside the gene matches: 8. CDR3 DNA sequence: TGTGCCAGCATCGACAGGGGAGAAGGCAATGAGCAGTTCTTC. This gives the protein CASIDRGEGNEQFF.

V and J are TRBV7-2 and TRBJ2-7; D unclear. The CDR3 consists of 12 residues. Germline V lookup: CDR1 SGHTA, CDR2 FQGNSA. V shed 8 bases and J shed 3 bases, with 11 bases lying between them. DNA of the CDR3: TGTGCCAGCCGCCACGGATACTACGAGCAGTACTTC. Its protein product is CASRHGYYEQYF.

This clonotype was counted only a few times. J is TRBJ1-4 and V is TRBV12-3 or TRBV12-4; TRBD1 matches 8 bases. The CDR3 has 14 residues. V lost 6 bases to trimming and J lost 8 bases; unmatched junction nucleotides: 8. CDR3 coding DNA: TGTGCCAGCAGCTTCGGACAGGGTGGGGAAAAACTGTTTTTT. Translation: CASSFGQGGEKLFF.

The rearrangement uses TRBV4-2 and TRBJ2-5; D is undetermined. Trimming pared 1 base from V and 0 bases from J, leaving 9 bases between. CDR1 LGHNA and CDR2 YNFKEQ come from the germline V gene. The CDR3 has 15 amino acids. The CDR3: CASSQAESYQETQYF. CDR3 sequence (DNA): TGTGCCAGCAGCCAAGCGGAGAGCTACCAAGAGACCCAGTACTTC.

The rearrangement links TRBV12-3 or TRBV12-4 to TRBJ2-2; D remains ambiguous. The CDR3 covers 18 residues. Trimming left V 5 bases short and J 2 bases short, with 21 bases between. This CDR3 reads CASSPILAWASNTGELFF. Here the CDR3 DNA reads TGTGCCAGCAGTCCAATACTTGCTTGGGCGTCTAACACCGGGGAGCTGTTTTTT.

CDR3 protein: CASTKEGHGEQYF. The DNA for the CDR3 is TGTGCCAGCACGAAGGAGGGTCATGGGGAGCAGTACTTC. This chain links TRBV6-5 with TRBJ2-7; TRBD2 is a possible D gene (6 bases). CDR1 is MNHEY and CDR2 is SVGAGI in the germline V gene. The V gene lost 7 bases and the J gene lost 7 bases, with 17 bases spanning the gap. The CDR3 length is 13 residues.

This clonotype occurred a few times. This sequence joins TRBV4-1 and TRBJ2-3; no firm D call. Germline assignment: CDR1 MGHRA and CDR2 YSYEKL. V lost 3 bases and J lost 6, with 16 bases in between. The CDR3 has 15 amino acids. Here the CDR3 DNA reads TGCGCCAGCAGCCAGGCGACGCGCCCTTCCGATACGCAGTATTTT. This encodes CASSQATRPSDTQYF.